The clone carrying this TCR beta chain has just a few counts. The antigen is not known. The assay was immunoSEQ multiplex PCR, and TCRdb's table has in-frame clones only and misses some. Of about 15,000 clones listed, about 85% are singletons. The CDR3 length is 13 residues. CDR1 MNHNS and CDR2 SASEGT come from the germline V gene. Deletions cut 5 bases from V and 3 bases from J, with 10 bases between. This record comes from a study of T cells in narcolepsy. Overall study context: Patients with NT1 or NT2 and healthy control donors were enrolled.

General study points: Comparing one patient's CSF and blood CD4+ clonotypes highlighted HCRT- and TRIB2-specific autoreactive clonotypes. Healthy controls reportedly lacked the autoreactive clonotypes serially found in patients' blood. Some memory CD4+ repertoires had no autoreactive clone sequences.

Sequences were obtained from memory (CD45RA-) CD4+ T cells from blood. The receptor comes from a human donor in good health. V is TRBV6-1 and J is TRBJ1-2; weak D call: TRBD1 (6 bases). The CDR3 loop reads CASSTGLDYGYTF. As DNA, the CDR3 is TGTGCCAGCAGTACAGGGCTAGACTATGGCTACACCTTC.